Shown below are 21 T cell receptor beta chains from a single sample sequenced in a study of blood T cell repertoires in COVID-19. Libraries were prepared by immunoSEQ multiplex PCR; TCRdb keeps only in-frame clonotypes and omits some of them. This table has roughly 140,000 clones, roughly 85% appearing once. The material sequenced was peripheral blood. The origin of the receptors is a woman in her sixties with COVID-19, enrolled during active disease.

CDR3 sequence reads: CASSLGGLATYNEQFF. CDR3 in DNA: TGTGCCAGCAGCTTGGGGGGACTAGCCACCTACAATGAGCAGTTCTTC. The chain is built from TRBV5-4 and TRBJ2-1; 9 nucleotides line up with TRBD2. This CDR3 is built from 16 residues. Germline loops: CDR1 SGHNT, CDR2 YYREEE (reference sequence). Trimming cost V 0 bases and J 2 bases; bases outside gene matches: 3.

This clone was observed a single time. This chain uses TRBV6-6 with TRBJ2-6; D might be TRBD1 (5 bases). From germline, CDR1 is MNHNY and CDR2 SVGAGI (reference sequence). The CDR3 sequence is 13 residues long. Trimming shortened V by 7 bases and J by 11 bases, and 15 bases separated the two germline ends. CDR3 bases: TGTGCCAGCAAAGGAACAGGCGGATACGTCCTGACTTTC. It encodes CASKGTGGYVLTF.

V and J are TRBV18 and TRBJ1-3; 9 positions agree with TRBD1. This CDR3 contains 17 residues. Trimming removed 3 bases from V and 0 bases from J; junction bases left unmatched: 6. Germline loops: CDR1 KGHSH, CDR2 LQKENI. The DNA of the CDR3 is TGTGCCAGCTCACCCCTACAGGGGGCCTCCTCTGGAAACACCATATATTTT. As protein: CASSPLQGASSGNTIYF.

The gene calls are TRBV5-1 and TRBJ2-5; a possible D gene is TRBD2 (5 bases). This CDR3 is built from 14 residues. V was trimmed by 2 bases and J by 5 bases, leaving 13 bases between them. Germline loops: CDR1 SGHRS, CDR2 YFSETQ. CDR3 amino acids: CASSFGGPGETQYF. Written as DNA, the CDR3 is TGCGCCAGCAGCTTTGGCGGGCCGGGGGAGACCCAGTACTTC.

The rearrangement uses TRBV15 and TRBJ1-2; the D is unclear. CDR1 is LNHNV, CDR2 YYDKDF, per germline (reference sequence). The CDR3 totals 13 residues. Trimming cost V 4 bases and J 1 base, with 7 bases left between them. The CDR3 DNA sequence: TGTGCCACCAGCATCCAACATAACTATGGCTACACCTTC. This codes for CATSIQHNYGYTF.

The gene calls are TRBV7-8 and TRBJ2-3; D is perhaps TRBD1 (5 bases). The CDR3 runs to 13 residues. The germline CDR1 and CDR2 sequences are SGHVS and FQNEAQ. V was trimmed by 3 bases and J by 6 bases, leaving 10 bases between them. CDR3 sequence: CASSLGRDDTQYF. CDR3 DNA sequence: TGTGCCAGCAGCTTGGGCAGGGATGATACGCAGTATTTT.

This clone occurred once. This chain joins TRBV3-1 (or the pseudogene TRBV3-2) and TRBJ1-4; 10 nucleotides align to TRBD1. Germline V gives CDR1 LGHDT, CDR2 YNNKEL (reference sequence). Losses at the gene ends were 2 bases for V and 7 bases for J; bases not matched to a gene: 16. CDR3 length: 19 amino acids. CDR3 protein: CASSQPIPGQGRRGEKLFF. The CDR3 DNA reads TGTGCCAGCAGCCAACCGATACCGGGACAGGGGAGGAGAGGTGAAAAACTGTTTTTT.

This sequence joins TRBV19 and TRBJ2-1; 11 positions match TRBD2. The trim removed 5 bases at V and 4 bases at J, leaving 4 bases unmatched. This CDR3 comprises 15 residues. Germline V gene data show CDR1 as LNHDA and CDR2 as SQIVND (reference sequence). The CDR3 DNA reads as TGTGCCAGTAGTGGTAGCGGGAGGGGATACAATGAGCAGTTCTTC. It is translated as CASSGSGRGYNEQFF.

As regards this clone: An end of the junction does not agree with germline; a read error may underlie this. V and J are TRBV5-8 and TRBJ1-4; 7 bases map to TRBD1. The germline gives CDR1 SGHTS, CDR2 YDEGEE. The CDR3 consists of 15 residues. The CDR3: CASRFDRATTEKLFF. In DNA form, the CDR3 reads TGTGCCAGCAGATTCGACAGGGCGACTACTGAAAAACTGTTTTTT.

This clone turned up a few times. The chain employs TRBV7-3 and TRBJ1-1, with 10 bases that match TRBD1. CDR3 length: 14 residues. After removal of 5 bases from V and 3 bases from J, the junction contained 3 bases not matched to a gene. CDR1 and CDR2 (germline): SGHTA, FQGTGA. CDR3 sequence: CASSLGQGHTEAFF. The CDR3 nucleotides read TGTGCCAGCAGCCTGGGACAGGGGCACACTGAAGCTTTCTTT.

In this sample, this clone turned up once. V gene TRBV15 combines with J gene TRBJ1-3, with D unclear. Germline CDR1 and CDR2: LNHNV and YYDKDF (reference sequence). V dropped 1 base and J dropped 8 bases, with 12 bases sitting between them. The CDR3 loop spans 14 amino acids. This chain's CDR3 is CATSRASGGDTIYF. The CDR3 DNA sequence: TGTGCCACCAGCAGAGCAAGCGGCGGGGACACCATATATTTT.

CDR3 bases: TGTGCCAGCAGAGCGTTAGCGGGAGTGTCCGGGGAGCTGTTTTTT. Translation gives CASRALAGVSGELFF. V gene TRBV6-5 combines with J gene TRBJ2-2; 9 bases align to TRBD2. The germline V gene has CDR1 MNHEY and CDR2 SVGAGI. Trimming took 6 bases from V and 6 from J; bases not matched to a gene: 8. CDR3 length equals 15 residues.

This clone was observed a few times. V and J are TRBV2 and TRBJ1-5; D is uncertain. The CDR3 is 14 residues long. V shed 7 bases and J shed 2 bases, with 12 bases lying between them. Germline CDR1 reads SNHLY; CDR2 reads FYNNEI. The CDR3 DNA sequence: TGTGCCAGCACTCCCGCGCTTGGCAATCAGCCCCAGCATTTT. Translating it yields CASTPALGNQPQHF.

The CDR3 nucleotides are TGTGCCAGCAGCTCGGAGTCAATTTTTAGCAATCAGCCCCAGCATTTT. This sequence encodes CASSSESIFSNQPQHF. This sequence joins TRBV5-8 and TRBJ1-5; D is ambiguous. The V gene's germline CDR1 is SGHTS and CDR2 YDEGEE. V lost 3 bases and J 0 bases, leaving 13 bases between the germline ends. This CDR3 spans 16 amino acids.

The chain links TRBV5-1 to TRBJ1-4; TRBD1 matches 7 bases. This CDR3 has 16 residues. V lost 2 bases to trimming and J lost 4 bases; unmatched junction nucleotides: 8. CDR1 and CDR2 (germline): SGHRS, YFSETQ. This CDR3 reads CASSLREGAGNEKLFF. The CDR3 nucleotides are TGCGCCAGCAGCTTACGCGAGGGGGCCGGTAATGAAAAACTGTTTTTT.

The rearrangement joins TRBV25-1 to TRBJ1-2, with D possibly being TRBD1 (5 bases). The ends were cut back, 4 bases at V and 6 bases at J, with 15 bases in the middle. Germline loops: CDR1 MGHDK, CDR2 SYGVNS. This CDR3 contains 14 residues. The CDR3 loop reads CASSAAGGTNGYTF. CDR3 DNA: TGTGCCAGCAGTGCCGCCGGGGGGACGAATGGCTACACCTTC.

The V call is TRBV7-6, the J call TRBJ1-6; 10 bases line up with TRBD1. In germline, CDR1 is SGHVS, CDR2 FNYEAQ. The CDR3 contains 17 residues. V was pared by 1 base and J by 6 bases, with 6 bases of the junction left unmatched. CDR3: CASSLDVTGGFNSPLHF. The CDR3 DNA is TGTGCCAGCAGCTTAGATGTGACAGGGGGCTTTAATTCACCCCTCCACTTT.

This clone was seen just once. The CDR3 DNA reads TGTGCCAGCAGCGTTACAGGGGGATCTAATGAAAAACTGTTTTTT. It codes for CASSVTGGSNEKLFF. This rearrangement joins TRBV5-6 to TRBJ1-4; 8 bases line up with TRBD1. This CDR3 is built from 15 residues. Germline CDR1 SGHDT, CDR2 YYEEEE. V was clipped by 4 bases and J by 3 bases; unmatched bases: 5.

V and J are TRBV19 and TRBJ2-1, with TRBD1 matching over 9 bases. Germline V CDR1 and CDR2: LNHDA, SQIVND (reference sequence). V lost 2 bases and J lost 6; bases outside the gene matches: 14. The CDR3 runs to 18 residues. CDR3 DNA: TGTGCCAGTAGTATACGCCCCCTACAGGGGGCCGGTATCAATGAGCAGTTCTTC. This codes for CASSIRPLQGAGINEQFF.

The chain combines TRBV19 with TRBJ1-1, with 10 positions matching TRBD1. V lost 3 bases, J lost 4 bases, and 11 bases stayed unmatched. The CDR3 totals 17 residues. Per germline, CDR1 LNHDA and CDR2 SQIVND (reference sequence). CDR3 residues: CASSISGTGVRGTEAFF. The DNA for the CDR3 is TGTGCCAGTAGTATCTCGGGGACAGGGGTACGGGGCACTGAAGCTTTCTTT.

V gene TRBV7-8 combines with J gene TRBJ1-1; D is ambiguous. Germline-derived CDR1 and CDR2 are SGHVS and FQNEAQ. This CDR3 is built from 15 residues. Trimming took off 5 bases at V and 3 bases at J, with 16 bases between the two ends. The CDR3 here is CASSASGGRDTEAFF. CDR3 DNA sequence: TGTGCCAGCAGCGCCTCGGGCGGGAGGGACACTGAAGCTTTCTTT.